This TCR beta chain comes out of a study of T cell responses to AZD1222 COVID-19 vaccine. Germline-derived CDR1 and CDR2 are MNHEY and SMNVEV (reference sequence). The CDR3 has 13 amino acids. Trimming removed 2 bases from V and 0 bases from J, with 5 bases in between. Libraries were prepared by immunoSEQ multiplex PCR; TCRdb keeps only in-frame clonotypes and omits some of them. Of about 140,000 clones listed, 90% to 95% are singletons. This receptor was taken from an adult who had recovered from COVID-19. The V call is TRBV27, the J call TRBJ2-7, with D unresolved. Sequencing used peripheral blood, obtained after recovery from COVID-19. The CDR3 protein is CASSLTSSYEQYF. In nucleotides, the CDR3 is TGTGCCAGCAGTTTAACCAGCTCCTACGAGCAGTACTTC.